Following are 9 T cell receptor beta chains from one sample sequenced in a study of blood T cell repertoires in COVID-19. Sequenced by immunoSEQ multiplex PCR; TCRdb stores in-frame clones only, minus some. This table has approximately 150,000 clones, roughly four fifths appearing once. The sequenced material came from peripheral blood. These receptors were taken from a human donor in a cohort sampled during active COVID-19.

The chain carries TRBV9 and TRBJ2-3; D may be TRBD1 (6 bases). Trimming removed 2 bases at V and 3 bases at J, with 10 bases between. The CDR3 totals 14 residues. Germline V gives CDR1 SGDLS, CDR2 YYNGEE. The CDR3 sequence is CASSVDSLTDTQYF. The CDR3 nucleotides are TGTGCCAGCAGCGTGGACAGCCTTACAGATACGCAGTATTTT.

The V gene is TRBV19, the J gene TRBJ2-1; D possibly corresponds to TRBD1 (6 bases). The germline V gene has CDR1 LNHDA and CDR2 SQIVND (reference sequence). The V gene lost 6 bases and the J gene lost 8 bases, with 8 bases spanning the gap. This CDR3 region has 11 residues. The CDR3 spells CASRQGYEQFF. The CDR3 nucleotides read TGTGCCAGTAGACAGGGTTATGAGCAGTTCTTC.

In its sample, this clone was seen once. CDR3 loop: CASSWGLGSTDTQYF. For the CDR3, the DNA is TGTGCCAGCAGTTGGGGACTCGGAAGCACAGATACGCAGTATTTT. The rearrangement links TRBV6-5 to TRBJ2-3; TRBD2 is a possible D gene (6 bases). Trimming took off 4 bases at V and 0 bases at J, with 11 bases between the two ends. CDR3 size: 15 residues. CDR1 MNHEY and CDR2 SVGAGI come from the germline V gene.

The genes are TRBV6-5 and TRBJ1-1; the D gene is possibly TRBD1 (5 bases). Trimming shortened V by 8 bases and J by 0 bases, and 13 bases separated the two germline ends. CDR1 is MNHEY, CDR2 SVGAGI, per germline. The CDR3 has 14 amino acids. The CDR3 here is CASVNRKVNTEAFF. The DNA of the CDR3 is TGTGCCAGCGTCAACAGGAAAGTGAACACTGAAGCTTTCTTT.

A note on this clone: This sample includes further DNA sequences coding for the same CDR3. The chain uses TRBV5-1 and TRBJ2-1, with unresolved D. V lost 4 bases to trimming and J lost 7 bases, with 9 bases between them. Germline loops: CDR1 SGHRS, CDR2 YFSETQ. The CDR3 covers 12 residues. CDR3 residues: CASSPDLNEQFF. CDR3 in DNA: TGCGCCAGCAGCCCAGACTTAAATGAGCAGTTCTTC.

J is TRBJ1-2 and V is TRBV7-2; D remains unclear. The length of the CDR3 is 14 residues. V lost 4 bases to trimming and J lost 3 bases, with 12 bases between them. Germline V CDR1 and CDR2: SGHTA, FQGNSA. The CDR3 DNA follows: TGTGCCAGCAGCTCAATGACATCTTACTATGGCTACACCTTC. This codes for CASSSMTSYYGYTF.

The chain uses TRBV20-1 and TRBJ1-5, with 7 bases fitting TRBD1. The CDR3 runs to 13 residues. The V gene end was trimmed by 3 bases and the J gene end by 4 bases; junction bases not matched to a gene: 3. Germline V gene sequence: CDR1 DFQATT, CDR2 SNEGSKA (reference sequence). CDR3 DNA: TGCAGTGCTAGTTCGACAGGGAATCAGCCCCAGCATTTT. Translation gives CSASSTGNQPQHF.

The chain is built from TRBV28 and TRBJ1-5, with 7 positions matching TRBD1. Germline V gene lookup returns CDR1 MDHEN and CDR2 SYDVKM. Trimming removed 3 bases from V and 6 bases from J; junction bases left unmatched: 5. CDR3 length: 14 residues. The CDR3 nucleotides read TGTGCCAGCAGTTTCTCTCAGGGGGGTCAGCCCCAGCATTTT. Amino acids: CASSFSQGGQPQHF. Combining the CDR3 with reference TRBV28 and TRBJ1-5 gives the whole variable domain DVKVTQSSRYLVKRTGEKVFLECVQDMDHENMFWYRQDPGLGLRLIYFSYDVKMKEKGDIPEGYSVSREKKERFSLILESASTNQTSMYLCASSFSQGGQPQHFGDGTRLSIL.

The chain couples TRBV15 to TRBJ2-2, with 8 bases lining up with TRBD1. Trimming removed 5 bases from V and 0 bases from J; junction bases left unmatched: 2. CDR3 size: 15 residues. CDR1 and CDR2 (germline): LNHNV, YYDKDF (reference sequence). CDR3 amino acids: CATSGDRTNTGELFF. CDR3 sequence (DNA): TGTGCCACCAGCGGGGACAGGACGAACACCGGGGAGCTGTTTTTT.